One sample yielded the 5 T cell receptor beta chains listed below, sequenced in a study of blood T cell repertoires in COVID-19. Method: immunoSEQ multiplex PCR; TCRdb's copy keeps in-frame clones and lacks some. The sample carries around 100,000 clones, around 88% recorded once. The sequenced sample consisted of peripheral blood. The origin of the receptors is a human donor in a cohort sampled during active COVID-19.

This clone was picked up one time. The chain joins TRBV27 to TRBJ2-3; D unresolved. Per the germline V gene, CDR1 is MNHEY and CDR2 is SMNVEV (reference sequence). CDR3 length: 14 residues. Trimming pared 0 bases from V and 2 bases from J, leaving 6 bases between. In DNA, the CDR3 is TGTGCCAGCAGTTTATCCGGTTACACAGATACGCAGTATTTT. It encodes CASSLSGYTDTQYF.

This rearrangement joins TRBV4-3 to TRBJ1-1; TRBD1 is a possible D gene (5 bases). V was pared by 0 bases and J by 4 bases, with 12 bases between. Germline CDR1 LGHNA, CDR2 YSLEER. The CDR3 has 15 amino acids. CDR3 sequence reads: CASSQESGLGTEAFF. DNA of the CDR3: TGCGCCAGCAGCCAAGAGTCAGGGTTGGGCACTGAAGCTTTCTTT.

The chain combines TRBV9 with TRBJ1-6; 7 nucleotides match TRBD1. V shed 3 bases and J 11 bases; nucleotides not matched to a gene: 17. CDR3 length: 17 amino acids. The germline gives CDR1 SGDLS, CDR2 YYNGEE. The CDR3 loop is CASSATPGGLKAPPLHF. For the CDR3, the DNA is TGTGCCAGCAGCGCGACCCCAGGGGGATTGAAGGCTCCACCCCTCCACTTT.

The chain combines TRBV18 with TRBJ2-1; 10 bases match TRBD1. Losses at the gene ends were 6 bases for V and 6 bases for J; bases not matched to a gene: 11. The CDR3 totals 16 residues. From germline, CDR1 is KGHSH and CDR2 LQKENI. The CDR3 region has the DNA TGTGCCAGCTCCCACGATCCGGGACAGGGGTTCAATGAGCAGTTCTTC. This sequence encodes CASSHDPGQGFNEQFF.

The rearrangement joins TRBV29-1 to TRBJ2-5; 10 bases fit TRBD1. The V gene end was trimmed by 6 bases and the J gene end by 0 bases; junction bases not matched to a gene: 7. CDR3 size: 15 residues. Germline CDR1 SQVTM, CDR2 ANQGSEA. CDR3 bases: TGCAGCGTCATTTGGGACAGGGGATACCAAGAGACCCAGTACTTC. Amino acids: CSVIWDRGYQETQYF.